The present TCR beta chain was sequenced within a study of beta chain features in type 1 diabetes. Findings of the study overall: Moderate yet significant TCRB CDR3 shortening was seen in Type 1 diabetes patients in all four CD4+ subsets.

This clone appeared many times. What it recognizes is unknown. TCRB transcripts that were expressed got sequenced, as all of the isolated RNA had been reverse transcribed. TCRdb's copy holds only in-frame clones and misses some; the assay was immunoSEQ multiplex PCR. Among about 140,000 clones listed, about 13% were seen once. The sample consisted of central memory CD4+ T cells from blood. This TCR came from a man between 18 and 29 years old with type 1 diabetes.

In nucleotides, the CDR3 is TGTGCCAGCAGCCAAGCGACGTTAGCTTTCTTT. Its protein is CASSQATLAFF. The chain uses TRBV14 and TRBJ1-1, with D unclear. This CDR3 is 11 amino acids long. From germline, CDR1 is SGHDN and CDR2 FVKESK. V shed 1 base and J shed 10 bases, with 7 bases lying between them.